The 8 T cell receptor beta chains below come from one sample, sequenced in a study of cytomegalovirus exposure and HLA in healthy donors. 60 Vbeta and 13 Jbeta primers were used in PCR. Profiled with immunoSEQ multiplex PCR; TCRdb holds only in-frame clones, not every one. The data show some 250,000 clones, 82% seen once. Material for sequencing was PBMCs. Receptors were obtained from a woman aged 40-49 years in good health and CMV-seropositive.

This clone was detected a few times. The J gene is TRBJ1-1, the V gene TRBV5-4; 9 nucleotides match TRBD1. Per germline, CDR1 SGHNT and CDR2 YYREEE (reference sequence). The CDR3 is 15 amino acids. The J segment lost 5 bases and the V segment lost 4 bases, leaving 9 bases of the junction unmatched. The CDR3 is CASSQDRGSGTEAFF. In nucleotides, the CDR3 is TGTGCCAGCAGCCAGGACAGGGGCTCTGGGACTGAAGCTTTCTTT.

CDR3: CASSPQEGGPHEQYF. In nucleotides, the CDR3 is TGTGCCAGCTCACCCCAAGAGGGAGGGCCCCACGAGCAGTACTTC. This chain connects TRBV18 to TRBJ2-7, with TRBD2 identical over 7 bases. The V and J ends lost 3 bases and 5 bases, in that order; junction bases with no gene match: 10. The CDR3 has 15 residues. CDR1 and CDR2 from the germline V gene are KGHSH and LQKENI. The complete variable domain, with remaining parts taken from reference TRBV18 and TRBJ2-7, reads NAGVMQNPRHLVRRRGQEARLRCSPMKGHSHVYWYRQLPEEGLKFMVYLQKENIIDESGMPKERFSAEFPKEGPSILRIQQVVRGDSAAYFCASSPQEGGPHEQYFGPGTRLTVT.

This chain connects TRBV11-2 to TRBJ2-5, with 8 bases identical to TRBD2. With the DNA end fitting TRBJ2-7 better, the J assignment may be wrong. The CDR3 loop spans 15 amino acids. Per the germline V gene, CDR1 is SGHAT and CDR2 is FQNNGV. CDR3 sequence: CASSRTGTGGFEQYF. CDR3 bases: TGTGCCAGCAGCCGAACAGGGACGGGGGGGTTCGAGCAGTACTTC.

There are a few counts of this clone. The rearrangement joins TRBV7-9 to TRBJ1-3; perhaps TRBD1 as D (6 bases). This CDR3 comprises 17 residues. The germline gives CDR1 SEHNR, CDR2 FQNEAQ (reference sequence). Trimming took off 3 bases at V and 0 bases at J, with 15 bases between the two ends. CDR3 DNA: TGTGCCAGCAGCTTGGTAAACAGGGCAGCCTCTGGAAACACCATATATTTT. Protein sequence: CASSLVNRAASGNTIYF.

The rearrangement links TRBV15 to TRBJ2-1; TRBD1 aligns across 10 bases. The CDR3 is made up of 16 amino acids. Looked up from germline, CDR1 is LNHNV and CDR2 is YYDKDF (reference sequence). With V trimmed by 4 bases and J by 3 bases, 6 bases remained unmatched. CDR3 nucleotides: TGTGCCACCAGCAACCGGGACAGGGGTCGCTACAATGAGCAGTTCTTC. Its translation is CATSNRDRGRYNEQFF.

The chain recombines TRBV7-2 with TRBJ2-1; no clear D gene. Germline CDR1 is SGHTA and CDR2 is FQGNSA. The CDR3 totals 18 residues. Between the trimmed V and J ends, which lost 6 bases and 3 bases, there was a span of 24 bases. The CDR3 sequence: CASSLKLTASRGYNEQFF. In DNA, the CDR3 is TGTGCCAGCAGTCTGAAGCTGACCGCCTCAAGAGGCTACAATGAGCAGTTCTTC. Full variable domain (rest looked up from reference TRBV7-2 and TRBJ2-1): GAGVSQSPSNKVTEKGKDVELRCDPISGHTALYWYRQSLGQGLEFLIYFQGNSAPDKSGLPSDRFSAERTGGSVSTLTIQRTQQEDSAVYLCASSLKLTASRGYNEQFFGPGTRLTVL.

This chain connects TRBV18 to TRBJ2-4, with 8 bases matching TRBD1. The CDR3 extends over 17 amino acids. CDR1 and CDR2 (germline): KGHSH, LQKENI. V shed 2 bases and J 6 bases; nucleotides not matched to a gene: 12. The CDR3 bases are TGTGCCAGCTCACCAGTGTCGGCAGGGGGCTATTTAAACATTCAGTACTTC. Encoded protein: CASSPVSAGGYLNIQYF.

This chain links TRBV11-2 with TRBJ1-1; D gene unclear. The CDR3 contains 13 residues. The germline V gene encodes CDR1 SGHAT and CDR2 FQNNGV. V lost 5 bases and J 1 base, leaving 8 bases between the germline ends. The CDR3 reads CASSTTKNTEAFF. Here the CDR3 DNA reads TGTGCCAGCAGCACCACAAAGAACACTGAAGCTTTCTTT.